This T cell receptor (beta chain) stems from a study of T cells in Graves' hyperthyroidism and ophthalmopathy (dated 2019 in TCRdb). Describing the broader study: To identify distinguishing TCR V-J signatures, a discovery cohort of about 95 patients was used, comprising 43 with Graves' ophthalmopathy and 57 with stable Graves' hyperthyroidism. Prospective prediction of ophthalmopathy was tested in an independent validation cohort consisting of 18 hyperthyroidism patients and approximately 16 patients who later progressed to ophthalmopathy. The 100 discovery patients were divided at random into training and test sets in a 7:3 ratio. Thyroid tissue and blood T-cell repertoires from six Graves' hyperthyroidism patients were also compared in the study. After blood sampling, hyperthyroidism patients were treated with methimazole at a starting dose of 30 mg daily, and ophthalmopathy patients were treated with high-dose intravenous methylprednisolone. TCR Vbeta CDR3 sequencing of some 140 peripheral blood samples (43 ophthalmopathy, 75 to 85 hyperthyroidism and approximately 17 progressor patients) is reported in the paper.

Any patient with an uncontrolled infection, another autoimmune disease, pregnancy or lactation was excluded. Diagnoses were based on clinical symptoms, serum thyroxine and TRAb, thyroid ultrasound and orbital computed tomography. Trizol reagent was used to extract total RNA, and RNA quality was then checked on an Agilent 2100 Bioanalyzer. Here is what the overall study found, with its caveats: During validation, the model predicted progression to ophthalmopathy a median of approximately 7 months ahead of onset, with more than 60% sensitivity and about 72% specificity. No statistical method was used to fix the sample size in advance, and group allocation was not hidden from the investigators. In cross-validation, a model built on a 13 V-J signature told ophthalmopathy apart from stable hyperthyroidism with over 85% sensitivity and roughly 83% specificity, and in testing the same model reached 80%/75%. Blood samples also contained most of the expanded thyroid clonotypes (frequency above 0.001), which suggests that blood repertoires may reflect thyroid immune responses.

The TCR beta CDR3 regions were amplified from the RNA transcripts. The first round of RT-PCR for the TCR CDR3 was performed with the HTBI primer set and the Qiagen OneStep RT-PCR kit. A second multiplex PCR round built the libraries, followed by size selection and purification. Paired-end sequencing of the libraries was performed with 100 bp reads on an Illumina HiSeq2000. For the original study's pipeline: SOAPnuke was used to process the raw data, removing reads that contained adapters or uncalled bases, had a mean Phred below 15, or lacked an exact match to the constant primer or identifier. COPE v1.2.5 was used to merge high-quality paired reads, and clonotypes were defined as unique nucleotide sequences. MiTCR v1.1 was used to align the clonotypes against IMGT TRBV, TRBD and TRBJ reference segments. The analysis included only V-J combinations with a frequency above 0.0001, which together covered around 99% of the repertoires. A TCS score was defined as the ratio of F50 (clonal expansion) to E x V (chaos), with BLOSUM62-based TCRdist applied between CDR3 peptides within each V-J. Welch's t-statistics and random forest reduced around 510 V-J features to 13, which were used in a naive Bayes classifier (R e1071). Thyroid-blood repertoire similarity was quantified with the Morisita-Horn index. Clones were called with MiXCR by TCRdb after fastp trimmed the public reads at Q25, and only in-frame beta chains were retained. For every CDR3 protein sequence, its rows merge into one entry that carries the most common genes and DNA. TCRdb, not the original authors, processed these V and J calls. For this sample the table gives about 700,000 distinct CDR3 sequences, of which 45% were detected only once. The ten top clones hold less than 9.5% of the sample.

Looking up the germline V gene yields CDR1 ENHRY and CDR2 SYGVKD. The CDR3 runs 13 residues from the cysteine to the phenylalanine. CDR3 DNA is the only sequence kept; it has 39 bases, read in frame from the first base. As to this clonotype: Its antigen is currently not known. At one boundary the junction diverges from the germline segment, which might be a read error.

This sequence originates from an adult man with Graves' disease, either hyperthyroidism or ophthalmopathy (not recorded which). The material sequenced was peripheral blood or thyroid tissue (not recorded which). The rearrangement joined TRBV10-3 to TRBJ1-1, with TRBD1 identical over 8 junction bases. Here the CDR3 is given as CAISGDRYTEAFF. Here is the DNA: TGTGCCATCAGTGGGGACAGGTACACTGAAGCTTTCTTC.